Listed below are T cell receptor beta chains from one sample, sequenced in a study of cytomegalovirus exposure and HLA in healthy donors. The method was immunoSEQ multiplex PCR; TCRdb's version includes in-frame clones alone and lacks a portion of them. The table records 180,000 or so clones, around 77% of them present only once. The source material was PBMCs. The receptors here all came from a female donor in good health and CMV-seronegative. Both conserved end residues are part of each CDR3. A D gene is named only where the DNA matches it firmly. The size field is filled for only some rows; it gives once, few, many or a size class.

V	D	J	size	CDR3	DNA
TRBV28	NA	TRBJ1-5	once	CASSNRIGRQPQHF	TGTGCCAGCAGTAACAGGATAGGGAGGCAGCCCCAGCATTTT
TRBV28	NA	TRBJ2-2	NA	CAIPSANTGELFF	TGTGCCATACCCTCAGCGAACACCGGGGAGCTGTTTTTT
TRBV11-3	TRBD2	TRBJ2-7	NA	CASSSGLAGGSLYF	TGTGCCAGCAGCTCGGGACTAGCGGGAGGTTCGTTGTACTTC
TRBV11-2	TRBD1	TRBJ2-7	NA	CASSLDRAGGMKQYF	TGTGCCAGCAGCTTAGATCGGGCAGGGGGCATGAAGCAGTACTTC
TRBV9	NA	TRBJ1-5	NA	CASSVDDGRTNQPQHF	TGTGCCAGCAGCGTAGATGACGGCAGGACAAATCAGCCCCAGCATTTT
TRBV14	TRBD1	TRBJ1-6	NA	CASSLRGSGDSPLHF	TGTGCCAGCAGCCTCAGGGGGTCCGGCGACTCACCCCTCCACTTT
TRBV5-6	NA	TRBJ1-1	few	CASSLTGLGTEAFF	TGTGCCAGCAGCCTGACCGGGTTGGGCACTGAAGCTTTCTTT
TRBV5-1	TRBD1	TRBJ2-7	NA	CASSLAGGEQYF	TGCGCCAGCAGCTTGGCAGGGGGCGAGCAGTACTTC
TRBV5-1	NA	TRBJ2-1	few	CASSLGVYEQFF	TGCGCCAGCAGTCTAGGGGTCTATGAGCAGTTCTTC
TRBV28	NA	TRBJ1-1	once	CASRPTGKGNAEAFF	TGTGCCAGCAGACCGACAGGTAAAGGGAACGCTGAAGCTTTCTTT
TRBV11-3	TRBD2	TRBJ2-3	few	CASSLGLAGGDDTQYF	TGTGCCAGCAGCTTAGGACTAGCGGGAGGGGATGATACGCAGTATTTT
TRBV5-1	TRBD2	TRBJ2-7	NA	CASSLGGGSVYEQYF	TGCGCCAGCAGCTTGGGAGGCGGGAGTGTCTACGAGCAGTACTTC
TRBV28	NA	TRBJ1-4	few	CASSLPGVTNEKLFF	TGTGCCAGCAGTTTACCAGGGGTTACTAATGAAAAACTGTTTTTT
TRBV28	NA	TRBJ1-1	few	CASLLNTEAFF	TGTGCCAGCTTACTCAACACTGAAGCTTTCTTT
TRBV7-2	TRBD2	TRBJ2-5	NA	CASSPPSGGGFGRETQYF	TGTGCCAGCAGCCCCCCTAGCGGGGGGGGGTTTGGTCGGGAGACCCAGTACTTC
TRBV28	TRBD1	TRBJ1-5	NA	CASSEGAKPQHF	TGTGCCAGCAGTGAGGGGGCTAAGCCCCAGCATTTT
TRBV18	NA	TRBJ2-7	few	CASSPPMSGYEQYF	TGTGCCAGCTCACCACCTATGTCGGGATACGAGCAGTACTTC
TRBV2	TRBD2	TRBJ2-7	once	CASSSELAGSYEQYF	TGTGCCAGCAGTTCCGAACTAGCGGGGAGCTACGAGCAGTACTTC
TRBV19	TRBD1	TRBJ1-1	NA	CASSWTGANTEAFF	TGTGCCAGTAGTTGGACAGGGGCGAACACTGAAGCTTTCTTT
TRBV10-3	TRBD2	TRBJ2-4	NA	CAISDPRESNIQYF	TGTGCCATCAGTGATCCGCGGGAGTCCAACATTCAGTACTTC
TRBV9	NA	TRBJ1-5	NA	CASSVGASNQPQHF	TGTGCCAGCAGCGTAGGGGCGAGCAATCAGCCCCAGCATTTT
TRBV4-3	TRBD2	TRBJ2-1	NA	CASSHTGGPLNEQFF	TGCGCCAGCAGCCACACGGGGGGGCCGTTGAATGAGCAGTTCTTC
TRBV9	TRBD2	TRBJ2-5	NA	CASSPWTSGEKETQYF	TGTGCCAGCAGCCCATGGACTAGCGGGGAAAAGGAGACCCAGTACTTC
TRBV7-9	NA	TRBJ1-5	NA	CASSLGVSNQPQHF	TGTGCCAGCAGCTTGGGCGTTAGCAATCAGCCCCAGCATTTT
TRBV10-1	NA	TRBJ2-1	NA	CASTAGQYNEQFF	TGCGCCAGCACTGCAGGACAGTACAATGAGCAGTTCTTC
TRBV5-4	TRBD1	TRBJ1-2	NA	CASSSPGQGVYGYTF	TGTGCCAGCAGCTCCCCGGGACAGGGGGTCTATGGCTACACCTTC
TRBV19	NA	TRBJ1-5	NA	CASSLRTGNQPQHF	TGTGCCAGTAGTCTCCGGACTGGGAATCAGCCCCAGCATTTT
TRBV6-1	TRBD1	TRBJ1-2	NA	CASSRGGANYGYTF	TGTGCCAGCAGTCGAGGGGGCGCGAACTATGGCTACACCTTC
TRBV7-2	NA	TRBJ1-5	NA	CASSLNVAGQPQHF	TGTGCCAGCAGCCTAAACGTCGCGGGTCAGCCCCAGCATTTT
TRBV28	TRBD1	TRBJ1-1	NA	CASSVTRGRGEAFF	TGTGCCAGCAGCGTAACCAGGGGGCGGGGTGAAGCTTTCTTT
TRBV18	NA	TRBJ2-3	once	CASSFTDSYRGDTQYF	TGTGCCAGCTCCTTTACTGACTCCTACCGAGGAGATACGCAGTATTTT